The 17 T cell receptor beta chains given below trace back to one sample, sequenced in a study of cytomegalovirus exposure and HLA in healthy donors. Produced via immunoSEQ multiplex PCR; TCRdb's table is partial and in-frame only. The sample has approximately 97,000 clones, 90% to 95% seen once; the top ten hold around 1.1%. The sample consisted of PBMCs. The source of these receptors is a woman between 25 and 40 years old in good health and CMV-seropositive.

This chain connects TRBV19 to TRBJ1-2, with no clear D. The germline V gene encodes CDR1 LNHDA and CDR2 SQIVND (reference sequence). The V gene lost 5 bases and the J gene lost 2 bases, with 12 bases spanning the gap. The CDR3 runs 14 residues. The CDR3 loop is CASSGGGSNYGYTF. As DNA, the CDR3 is TGTGCCAGTAGTGGAGGAGGGTCAAACTATGGCTACACCTTC.

This chain joins TRBV28 and TRBJ2-7; D might be TRBD2 (6 bases). The germline V gene has CDR1 MDHEN and CDR2 SYDVKM. The CDR3 runs 13 residues. The V end was cut by 10 bases, the J end by 3 bases, with 16 bases between. CDR3 in amino acids: CATAGTPSYEQYF. The DNA of the CDR3 is TGTGCCACGGCCGGGACTCCTAGCTACGAGCAGTACTTC.

V usage is TRBV7-2 and J usage is TRBJ2-5, with 11 bases aligning to TRBD2. V was pared by 7 bases and J by 5 bases, with 12 bases of the junction left unmatched. The germline V gene encodes CDR1 SGHTA and CDR2 FQGNSA. This CDR3 comprises 16 residues. CDR3 in amino acids: CASTRSLAGAGETQYF. The CDR3 nucleotides are TGTGCCAGCACCCGATCACTAGCGGGAGCTGGGGAGACCCAGTACTTC.

This chain uses TRBV7-6 with TRBJ2-7; TRBD2 might be the D (5 bases). V was trimmed by 5 bases and J by 1 base, leaving 15 bases between them. Germline loops: CDR1 SGHVS, CDR2 FNYEAQ. The CDR3 is 15 residues long. The CDR3, as DNA: TGTGCCAGCAGCCTCGCCGACGGGGATTCCTACGAGCAGTACTTC. Protein: CASSLADGDSYEQYF.

J is TRBJ2-7 and V is TRBV11-3; 12 nucleotides agree with TRBD2. CDR1 is SGHNT and CDR2 is YENEEA in the germline V gene. The CDR3 is 16 residues long. The V segment lost 1 base and the J segment 3 bases; nucleotides outside the gene matches: 4. The CDR3 loop reads CASSLGTSGTNYEQYF. CDR3 bases: TGTGCCAGCAGCTTAGGGACTAGCGGGACGAACTACGAGCAGTACTTC.

The chain combines TRBV23-1 with TRBJ2-3, with TRBD2 identical over 7 bases. TRBV23-1 is flagged as an ORF with uncertain function. V dropped 8 bases and J dropped 2; count of bases not matched to a gene: 13. The CDR3 is 16 residues long. The CDR3, as DNA: TGCGCCAGCTGCCCGGGAGGCCGATTGAACACAGATACGCAGTATTTT. It yields the protein CASCPGGRLNTDTQYF.

This chain uses TRBV7-8 with TRBJ2-3; 7 bases map to TRBD1. Trimming cost V 3 bases and J 1 base; bases outside gene matches: 7. Germline CDR1 reads SGHVS; CDR2 reads FQNEAQ. This CDR3 is built from 16 residues. As DNA, the CDR3 is TGTGCCAGCAGCTTTAGGGGGCCCGGAGGCACAGATACGCAGTATTTT. This encodes CASSFRGPGGTDTQYF.

CDR3 nucleotide sequence: TGTGCCAGCGTCATAGGAACGGGACAGAATGAAAAACTGTTTTTT. It translates to CASVIGTGQNEKLFF. The rearrangement links TRBV5-8 to TRBJ1-4; 7 nucleotides line up with TRBD1. Looked up from germline, CDR1 is SGHTS and CDR2 is YDEGEE. V shed 7 bases and J 5 bases; nucleotides not matched to a gene: 11. The CDR3 sequence is 15 residues long.

The V gene is TRBV2, the J gene TRBJ1-5; the match to TRBD1 covers 8 bases. The CDR3 runs 15 residues. The trim removed 5 bases at V and 0 bases at J, leaving 3 bases unmatched. Germline CDR1 is SNHLY and CDR2 is FYNNEI. The chain's CDR3 is CASSRDRPSNQPQHF. CDR3 sequence (DNA): TGTGCCAGCAGTCGGGACAGGCCTAGCAATCAGCCCCAGCATTTT.

The genes are TRBV6-1 and TRBJ2-1; TRBD1 matches at 9 bases. V was clipped by 2 bases and J by 4 bases; unmatched bases: 12. The CDR3 has 18 amino acids. Germline V gives CDR1 MNHNS, CDR2 SASEGT. The CDR3: CASSELILTGGKYNEQFF. The CDR3 DNA reads as TGTGCCAGCAGTGAATTAATCTTGACAGGGGGAAAATACAATGAGCAGTTCTTC.

V is TRBV15 and J is TRBJ2-1, with 11 nucleotides matching TRBD2. The CDR3 runs to 16 residues. Trimming took 0 bases from V and 10 from J; bases not matched to a gene: 8. Germline values: CDR1 LNHNV, CDR2 YYDKDF (reference sequence). CDR3 residues: CATSRDLAGGGEEQFF. DNA of the CDR3: TGTGCCACCAGCAGAGACCTAGCGGGAGGAGGGGAGGAGCAGTTCTTC.

This clone was recorded a few times. The chain joins TRBV29-1 to TRBJ2-3; 8 bases align to TRBD1. V lost 7 bases and J lost 2; bases outside the gene matches: 8. Per germline, CDR1 SQVTM and CDR2 ANQGSEA. The CDR3 is 14 residues long. CDR3 sequence: CSGSTGALTDTQYF. CDR3 nucleotides: TGCAGCGGATCGACAGGGGCCCTCACAGATACGCAGTATTTT.

This rearrangement joins TRBV28 to TRBJ2-5, with a possible D match to TRBD1 (6 bases). From germline, CDR1 is MDHEN and CDR2 SYDVKM. There are 15 residues in the CDR3. V gave up 5 bases and J gave up 5 bases, with 18 bases separating them. The CDR3 nucleotides are TGTGCCAGCAGTCCCGCCCCAGGGGTCGTGGAGACCCAGTACTTC. It yields the protein CASSPAPGVVETQYF.

This chain connects TRBV6-4 to TRBJ2-5; 11 bases agree with TRBD2. This CDR3 spans 18 amino acids. Germline CDR1 reads MRHNA; CDR2 reads SNTAGT. After removal of 1 base from V and 6 bases from J, the junction contained 13 bases not matched to a gene. The CDR3 region is CASSDWGNSGRAGKTQYF. The CDR3 nucleotides read TGTGCCAGCAGTGACTGGGGTAATAGCGGGAGGGCGGGGAAGACCCAGTACTTC.

The chain combines TRBV11-2 with TRBJ1-2, with D possibly matching TRBD1 (5 bases). V lost 1 base, J lost 7 bases, and 13 bases lay in between. The CDR3 runs 14 residues. The germline gives CDR1 SGHAT, CDR2 FQNNGV. The CDR3 region is CASSLVQGSGGYTF. As DNA, the CDR3 is TGTGCCAGCAGCTTAGTGCAGGGCTCCGGTGGCTACACCTTC.

This clone came up once. V gene TRBV4-3 combines with J gene TRBJ2-1; D possibly corresponds to TRBD2 (6 bases). The CDR3 has 17 amino acids. Trimming stripped 2 bases from V and 4 bases from J, with 18 bases between. The germline gives CDR1 LGHNA, CDR2 YSLEER. The CDR3 loop is CASSQSSLRESYNEQFF. Here the CDR3 DNA reads TGCGCCAGCAGCCAATCTTCATTGCGGGAATCGTACAATGAGCAGTTCTTC.

This chain uses TRBV28 with TRBJ1-2; D unresolved. With 6 bases removed from V and 8 bases from J, the gap between germline ends came to 16 bases. The CDR3 length is 13 residues. Germline CDR1 MDHEN, CDR2 SYDVKM. This CDR3 reads CASSVTAQWGYTF. In DNA form, the CDR3 reads TGTGCCAGCAGCGTTACAGCCCAATGGGGCTACACCTTC.